This paragraph covers one T cell receptor (beta chain) sequence. Its antigen is as yet unknown. Sequenced by immunoSEQ multiplex PCR; TCRdb stores in-frame clones only, minus some. Of roughly 140,000 clones listed, about 93% are singletons. This specimen belongs to a study of T cell responses to AZD1222 COVID-19 vaccine. The ends lost 1 base at V and 4 bases at J; junction bases unmatched: 5. Germline CDR1 is SGHRS and CDR2 is YFSETQ. This CDR3 region has 15 residues. General observations from the study: CD4 TCRs covered the whole spike, strongest at regions 160-218 and 743-854. Baseline seropositivity occurred in only 5 to 7 AZD1222 recipients. Two AZD1222 administrations were followed by greater Spike-specific TCR breadth and depth.

The rearrangement joins TRBV5-1 to TRBJ1-5, with TRBD1 matching 7 bases. The TCR originated in an adult in good health. The input for sequencing was peripheral blood, taken on day 0 of MenACWY control vaccination. The CDR3 loop is CASSLMGQSNQPQHF. The CDR3 nucleotides are TGCGCCAGCAGCTTGATGGGACAGTCGAATCAGCCCCAGCATTTT.